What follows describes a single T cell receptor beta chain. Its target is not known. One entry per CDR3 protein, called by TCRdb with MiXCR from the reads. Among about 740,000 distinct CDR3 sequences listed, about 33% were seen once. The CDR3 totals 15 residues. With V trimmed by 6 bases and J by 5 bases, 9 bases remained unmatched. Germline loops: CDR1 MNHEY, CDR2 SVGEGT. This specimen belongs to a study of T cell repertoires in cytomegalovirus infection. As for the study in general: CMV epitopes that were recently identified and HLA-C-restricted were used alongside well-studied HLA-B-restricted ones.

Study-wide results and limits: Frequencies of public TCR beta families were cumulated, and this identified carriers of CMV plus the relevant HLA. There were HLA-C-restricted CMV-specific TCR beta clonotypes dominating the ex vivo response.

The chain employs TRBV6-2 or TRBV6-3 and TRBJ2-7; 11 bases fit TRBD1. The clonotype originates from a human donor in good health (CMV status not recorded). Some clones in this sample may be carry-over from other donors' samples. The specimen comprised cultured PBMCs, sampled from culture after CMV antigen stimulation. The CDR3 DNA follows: TGTGCCAGCAGACCCCGGACAGGGGGCCTTGACGAGCAGTACTTC. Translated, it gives CASRPRTGGLDEQYF.